This record concerns one T cell receptor (beta chain) sequence. This sample was included in a study of blood T cell repertoires in COVID-19. V was pared by 2 bases and J by 11 bases, with 12 bases between. CDR1 is SGHTA and CDR2 is FQGNSA in the germline V gene. The CDR3 runs 12 residues. In the authors' methods: Amplified reference gene primers provided the basis for estimating nucleated cell counts. Method: immunoSEQ multiplex PCR; TCRdb's copy keeps in-frame clones and lacks some. That table gives V, J and clone size, and the DNA gave D and trimming. The repertoire holds about 160,000 clones, with around 80% as singletons.

The sample taken for sequencing was peripheral blood. The V call is TRBV7-2, the J call TRBJ1-1; weak D call: TRBD1 (5 bases). The clonotype was recovered from a man aged 55 to 70 with active or convalescent COVID-19. This CDR3 reads CASSLLGVDAFF. CDR3 DNA sequence: TGTGCCAGCAGCTTACTAGGGGTGGACGCTTTCTTT.